This TCR beta chain was sequenced in a study of T-cell memory formation after mild COVID-19. MiXCR, applied by TCRdb to the 5' RACE reads, yields one record per CDR3 protein. Of about 440,000 distinct CDR3 sequences in the sample, around 20% were seen once. This clonotype was counted a few times. Germline assignment: CDR1 DFQATT and CDR2 SNEGSKA (reference sequence). Trimming left V 5 bases short and J 6 bases short, with 7 bases between. The CDR3 is made up of 10 amino acids. The clonotype comes from an adult woman who had mild COVID-19 (a few samples of this study predate the infection). Cell type and time point are not known. The sequencing input was PBMCs or a T cell subset sorted from them (not recorded which). The chain links TRBV20-1 to TRBJ1-2, with D possibly being TRBD1 (6 bases). The CDR3 coding sequence is TGCAGTGCTTACAGGGATGGCTACACCTTC. Protein: CSAYRDGYTF.